A single T cell receptor (beta chain) is shown here with its context. Methods used by the authors: Estimation of nucleated cell counts was performed using reference gene primer amplification. The protocol was immunoSEQ multiplex PCR, while the TCRdb copy is restricted to in-frame clones and leaves out a portion. The DNA was the basis for D and trimming; V, J and clone size are from that table. The sample has fewer than 350,000 clones, about nine tenths seen once; the top ten hold roughly a tenth. Germline CDR1 is LNHNV and CDR2 is YYDKDF (reference sequence). CDR3 length equals 18 residues. Germline trimming cut 2 bases from V and 5 bases from J; bases unmatched to any gene: 13. This sample was taken from a study of blood T cell repertoires in COVID-19. Background on the study: Acute-phase and convalescent COVID-19 samples originated in the United States, Italy and Spain. The analysed material was cDNA or gDNA that came from T cells, B-cell-depleted T cells, or PBMCs.

Those enrolled in Seattle joined during active infection and were followed longitudinally afterward. The chain joins TRBV15 to TRBJ2-2; 8 nucleotides line up with TRBD1. The receptor was isolated from a man younger than 40 with COVID-19, enrolled during active disease. The material sequenced was peripheral blood. The CDR3 loop reads CATSRHAQGARWTGELFF. The CDR3 DNA is TGTGCCACCAGCAGACACGCCCAGGGGGCGCGGTGGACCGGGGAGCTGTTTTTT.